The 25 T cell receptor beta chains below all came from one sample that was sequenced in a study of blood T cell repertoires in COVID-19. Generated by immunoSEQ multiplex PCR, the TCRdb table keeps only in-frame clones and is missing some. Seen here are approximately 74,000 clones, 80% to 90% observed once, and the top ten hold approximately 5.1%. The sequenced material came from peripheral blood. These receptors all come from a woman older than 75 with active or convalescent COVID-19.

The chain's CDR3 is CASSPGLAADTQYF. The CDR3 coding sequence is TGTGCCAGCAGCCCGGGACTAGCGGCAGATACGCAGTATTTT. V is TRBV11-3 and J is TRBJ2-3; 11 bases are shared with TRBD2. V lost 5 bases, J lost 4 bases, and 2 bases stayed unmatched. CDR1 SGHNT and CDR2 YENEEA come from the germline V gene. The CDR3 consists of 14 residues.

This clone was recorded a few times. V is TRBV4-3 and J is TRBJ2-4; 7 bases are a match to TRBD1. The V and J ends lost 1 base and 0 bases, in that order; junction bases with no gene match: 6. Per germline, CDR1 LGHNA and CDR2 YSLEER. The CDR3 loop spans 17 amino acids. This chain's CDR3 is CASSQAWDRLAKNIQYF. The CDR3 nucleotides are TGCGCCAGCAGCCAAGCGTGGGACAGACTAGCCAAAAACATTCAGTACTTC.

This chain connects TRBV3-1 (or the pseudogene TRBV3-2) to TRBJ1-3, with D uncertain. Germline CDR1 and CDR2: LGHDT and YNNKEL (reference sequence). Trimming took off 3 bases at V and 4 bases at J, with 16 bases between the two ends. The CDR3 is 16 residues long. The CDR3 DNA reads as TGTGCCAGCAGCCATGAAAATATCGGGTCGGGAAACACCATATATTTT. Its protein product is CASSHENIGSGNTIYF.

V and J are TRBV10-3 and TRBJ2-7, with a weak D call TRBD2 (7 bases). The CDR3 has 14 amino acids. V lost 6 bases and J 1 base, leaving 13 bases between the germline ends. CDR1 and CDR2 from the germline V gene are ENHRY and SYGVKD. The CDR3 sequence: CAIRNREGSYEQYF. The CDR3 DNA reads TGTGCCATCAGGAACAGGGAGGGATCCTACGAGCAGTACTTC.

The chain links TRBV6-5 to TRBJ1-1, with a possible D match to TRBD1 (5 bases). The CDR3 totals 13 residues. The V gene's germline CDR1 is MNHEY and CDR2 SVGAGI. V was clipped by 5 bases and J by 8 bases, with 15 bases between them. The CDR3 DNA reads as TGTGCCAGCAGTCTCACAGGCGGATTCGAAGCTTTCTTT. Amino acids: CASSLTGGFEAFF.

The rearrangement joins TRBV6-5 to TRBJ1-3, with unresolved D. Germline values: CDR1 MNHEY, CDR2 SVGAGI. V was clipped by 0 bases and J by 4 bases, with 10 bases between them. CDR3 size: 15 residues. Here the CDR3 DNA reads TGTGCCAGCAGTTACTCGCAGGTGGCCGGAAACACCATATATTTT. It yields the protein CASSYSQVAGNTIYF.

The rearrangement joins TRBV7-2 to TRBJ2-2; 8 bases fit TRBD2. The CDR3 sequence is 16 residues long. CDR1 and CDR2 (germline): SGHTA, FQGNSA. J was trimmed by 5 bases and V by 5 bases; bases with no gene match: 10. CDR3 sequence: CASSPEGTRRTGELFF. CDR3 DNA sequence: TGTGCCAGCAGCCCAGAGGGGACTAGGAGGACCGGGGAGCTGTTTTTT.

The sample holds a few counts of this clone. V and J are TRBV9 and TRBJ1-2; TRBD1 matches at 7 bases. The CDR3 spans 13 residues. The V and J ends lost 4 bases and 8 bases, in that order; junction bases with no gene match: 8. From germline, CDR1 is SGDLS and CDR2 YYNGEE. The CDR3 here is CASSTQGYRGYTF. DNA for the CDR3: TGTGCCAGCAGCACACAGGGGTACCGGGGCTACACCTTC.

V usage is TRBV7-2 and J usage is TRBJ1-1; no reliable D call. With 1 base removed from V and 3 bases from J, the gap between germline ends came to 15 bases. Germline CDR1 is SGHTA and CDR2 is FQGNSA. The CDR3 is made up of 16 amino acids. CDR3 DNA: TGTGCCAGCAGCTTAGGACCCGGAGGTGGGGACACTGAAGCTTTCTTT. It specifies CASSLGPGGGDTEAFF.

The chain links TRBV10-3 to TRBJ1-1; no clear D gene. Germline CDR1 is ENHRY and CDR2 is SYGVKD. There are 12 residues in the CDR3. The germline V and J ends were trimmed by 10 bases and 6 bases, with 15 bases remaining between them. The CDR3 bases are TGTGCCACGGGGATGGCCGCAGCTGAAGCTTTCTTT. It codes for CATGMAAAEAFF.

J is TRBJ1-3 and V is TRBV6-2 or TRBV6-3; 7 nucleotides match TRBD1. This CDR3 is 14 amino acids long. V shed 5 bases and J 3 bases; nucleotides not matched to a gene: 4. Germline CDR1 MNHEY, CDR2 SVGEGT. CDR3 residues: CASSLDRIGNTIYF. The CDR3 nucleotides read TGTGCCAGCAGTCTGGACAGGATTGGAAACACCATATATTTT.

This chain joins TRBV7-2 and TRBJ2-7; 11 positions agree with TRBD1. The V segment lost 4 bases and the J segment 6 bases; nucleotides outside the gene matches: 5. Germline V lookup: CDR1 SGHTA, CDR2 FQGNSA. This CDR3 contains 14 residues. The CDR3 loop is CASSSGTGGLEQYF. The DNA of the CDR3 is TGTGCCAGCAGCTCAGGGACAGGGGGTCTCGAGCAGTACTTC.

This clone was picked up a small number of times. The chain links TRBV19 to TRBJ1-2; 9 nucleotides match TRBD1. V trimming: 9 bases; J trimming: 10 bases; junction bases outside the gene matches: 18. The germline V gene encodes CDR1 LNHDA and CDR2 SQIVND (reference sequence). There are 15 residues in the CDR3. The DNA of the CDR3 is TGTGCCAGACAGACCTACGACTCCGGGACAGGGCCCTACACCTTC. This sequence encodes CARQTYDSGTGPYTF.

The rearrangement joins TRBV6-2 or TRBV6-3 to TRBJ2-7; 8 bases are a match to TRBD1. Germline V CDR1 and CDR2: MNHEY, SVGEGT. The CDR3 extends over 14 amino acids. The trim removed 5 bases at V and 6 bases at J, leaving 9 bases unmatched. CDR3 amino acids: CASSRTGRAPEQYF. The CDR3 region has the DNA TGTGCCAGCAGTCGGACAGGGAGAGCCCCCGAGCAGTACTTC.

The chain has TRBV5-8 and TRBJ1-2; the D is unclear. V was cut by 2 bases and J by 2 bases, with 7 bases left in between. This CDR3 comprises 13 residues. Germline-derived CDR1 and CDR2 are SGHTS and YDEGEE. CDR3 protein: CASSFDMNYGYTF. CDR3 DNA sequence: TGTGCCAGCAGCTTCGACATGAACTATGGCTACACCTTC.

V usage is TRBV4-3 and J usage is TRBJ1-2, with 8 bases fitting TRBD1. Germline CDR1 reads LGHNA; CDR2 reads YSLEER. The CDR3 loop spans 14 amino acids. V lost 2 bases, J lost 7 bases, and 6 bases stayed unmatched. Here the CDR3 reads CASSQRQGIGGYTF. The CDR3 coding sequence is TGCGCCAGCAGCCAACGACAGGGGATTGGTGGCTACACCTTC.

The chain carries TRBV6-2 or TRBV6-3 and TRBJ2-1; perhaps TRBD1 as D (5 bases). The CDR3 length is 15 residues. Deletions cut 6 bases from V and 0 bases from J, with 12 bases between. CDR1 MNHEY and CDR2 SVGEGT come from the germline V gene. The CDR3 DNA follows: TGTGCCAGCAGCGAGACAGAAGTCTCCTACAATGAGCAGTTCTTC. This sequence encodes CASSETEVSYNEQFF.

This chain uses TRBV6-5 with TRBJ2-3; perhaps TRBD2 as D (5 bases). Looked up from germline, CDR1 is MNHEY and CDR2 is SVGAGI. The CDR3 has 14 amino acids. The V gene lost 4 bases and the J gene lost 1 base, with 9 bases spanning the gap. The CDR3 DNA reads as TGTGCCAGCAGTTGGGAGTACGGCACAGATACGCAGTATTTT. Translation: CASSWEYGTDTQYF.

The rearrangement joins TRBV4-3 to TRBJ2-7; D may be TRBD1 (6 bases). The V gene lost 0 bases and the J gene lost 3 bases, with 12 bases spanning the gap. CDR1 and CDR2 from the germline V gene are LGHNA and YSLEER. The CDR3 has 15 amino acids. The CDR3 protein is CASSQDNTGRYEQYF. In DNA form, the CDR3 reads TGCGCCAGCAGCCAAGATAATACAGGGCGCTACGAGCAGTACTTC.

This clone appeared once. This sequence joins TRBV6-2 or TRBV6-3 and TRBJ2-5; possibly TRBD2 for D (6 bases). Trimming pared 4 bases from V and 5 bases from J, leaving 29 bases between. The V gene's germline CDR1 is MNHEY and CDR2 SVGEGT. This CDR3 comprises 19 residues. Written as DNA, the CDR3 is TGTGCCAGCAGTTCCACGGGTGGGTCGGGAGCCCTCCGCGGGGAGACCCAGTACTTC. Translation: CASSSTGGSGALRGETQYF.

The genes are TRBV19 and TRBJ1-3; TRBD1 matches at 8 bases. This CDR3 contains 14 residues. Per the germline V gene, CDR1 is LNHDA and CDR2 is SQIVND (reference sequence). Germline trimming cut 6 bases from V and 2 bases from J; bases unmatched to any gene: 3. This chain's CDR3 is CASRTTGAGNTIYF. The CDR3 DNA is TGTGCCAGTAGAACGACAGGGGCTGGAAACACCATATATTTT.

V is TRBV19 and J is TRBJ1-3; 10 positions match TRBD1. The CDR3 extends over 20 amino acids. Germline CDR1 reads LNHDA; CDR2 reads SQIVND (reference sequence). V shed 7 bases, J shed 4 bases, and the junction held 22 bases outside the gene matches. Written as DNA, the CDR3 is TGTGCCAGTACCCCTGGATGGGACAGGGGACTCCACGGCCCCGGAAACACCATATATTTT. Residues: CASTPGWDRGLHGPGNTIYF.

The gene calls are TRBV2 and TRBJ1-3, with D hard to call. V was trimmed by 3 bases and J by 4 bases, leaving 16 bases between them. The CDR3 contains 16 residues. In germline, CDR1 is SNHLY, CDR2 FYNNEI. The CDR3 DNA reads as TGTGCCAGCAGTGACGCAGACGGTGCGGGGGGAAACACCATATATTTT. This encodes CASSDADGAGGNTIYF. Filled out from reference TRBV2 and TRBJ1-3, the complete variable domain reads EPEVTQTPSHQVTQMGQEVILRCVPISNHLYFYWYRQILGQKVEFLVSFYNNEISEKSEIFDDQFSVERPDGSNFTLKIRSTKLEDSAMYFCASSDADGAGGNTIYFGEGSWLTVV.

A single count supports this clone. The chain carries TRBV27 and TRBJ2-7; D perhaps matches TRBD1 (6 bases). The V end was cut by 6 bases, the J end by 3 bases, with 21 bases between. The V gene's germline CDR1 is MNHEY and CDR2 SMNVEV (reference sequence). This CDR3 contains 16 residues. Here the CDR3 reads CASRKPGQGHVYEQYF. The DNA of the CDR3 is TGTGCCAGCAGAAAACCCGGGCAGGGACACGTCTACGAGCAGTACTTC.

This clone was observed a handful of times. The rearrangement links TRBV5-1 to TRBJ1-1, with D possibly matching TRBD1 (5 bases). V lost 8 bases, J lost 0 bases, and 17 bases lay in between. CDR1 is SGHRS, CDR2 YFSETQ, per germline. This CDR3 spans 15 amino acids. CDR3 region: CASSGGAGMNTEAFF. CDR3 DNA: TGCGCCAGTTCTGGTGGGGCAGGCATGAACACTGAAGCTTTCTTT.